The 25 T cell receptor beta chains reported below all come from one sample, sequenced in a study of tumor-infiltrating lymphocytes in localized non-small cell lung cancer. Data came from immunoSEQ multiplex PCR; TCRdb stores just in-frame clones and leaves some out. The repertoire consists of more than 10,000 clones, with roughly 85% occurring once and the leading ten covering 3% to 4%. The sequencing sample was made of uninvolved lung tissue not adjacent to the tumor. The origin of the receptors is a human donor with non-small cell lung cancer.

The V gene is TRBV7-8, the J gene TRBJ2-5; tentatively, D is TRBD1 (6 bases). The germline gives CDR1 SGHVS, CDR2 FQNEAQ. V shed 7 bases and J shed 5 bases, with 20 bases lying between them. This CDR3 has 15 amino acids. The CDR3 nucleotides read TGTGCCAGCAACAAACGTCCCAGGGGTAGGGAGACCCAGTACTTC. It encodes CASNKRPRGRETQYF.

The V call is TRBV7-2, the J call TRBJ2-7; TRBD1 agrees at 9 bases. The CDR3 length is 13 residues. The junction had 6 bases not matched to a gene; V was cut back by 6 bases and J by 6 bases. Germline V gene lookup returns CDR1 SGHTA and CDR2 FQGNSA. The CDR3 nucleotides are TGTGCCAGCAGGACGGGACAGGGCGGCGAGCAGTACTTC. Translated, it gives CASRTGQGGEQYF.

This clone was counted a few times. The chain employs TRBV6-4 and TRBJ2-2, with 12 bases matching TRBD2. CDR3 size: 16 residues. With V trimmed by 0 bases and J by 4 bases, 0 bases remained unmatched. CDR1 MRHNA and CDR2 SNTAGT come from the germline V gene. Written as DNA, the CDR3 is TGTGCCAGCAGTGACTCGACTAGCGGGGGCACCGGGGAGCTGTTTTTT. This codes for CASSDSTSGGTGELFF.

CDR3 DNA sequence: TGTGCCAGCAGTTACCGGCGGGAGGTAGATACGCAGTATTTT. Translation: CASSYRREVDTQYF. This chain joins TRBV6-5 and TRBJ2-3, with 8 bases identical to TRBD2. Trimming at V came to 2 bases and at J to 5 bases, leaving 3 bases not matched to a gene. CDR3 length: 14 residues. Germline CDR1 reads MNHEY; CDR2 reads SVGAGI.

The rearrangement uses TRBV29-1 and TRBJ1-2; D may be TRBD1 (6 bases). The germline V and J ends were trimmed by 3 bases and 2 bases, with 10 bases remaining between them. This CDR3 spans 13 amino acids. Germline CDR1 SQVTM, CDR2 ANQGSEA. The CDR3 DNA reads as TGCAGCGTTGAGCACAGGGCAAACTATGGCTACACCTTC. Protein sequence: CSVEHRANYGYTF.

The chain uses TRBV7-9 and TRBJ1-2; D possibly corresponds to TRBD1 (6 bases). The CDR3 is 13 amino acids. V was shortened by 5 bases and J by 3 bases, with 10 bases between the two germline ends. Germline V lookup: CDR1 SEHNR, CDR2 FQNEAQ (reference sequence). The DNA for the CDR3 is TGTGCCAGCAGCGCACCAGGGGACTATGGCTACACCTTC. Its protein product is CASSAPGDYGYTF.

The chain combines TRBV18 with TRBJ2-5; tentative D call: TRBD1 (5 bases). The CDR3 has 15 amino acids. Per the germline V gene, CDR1 is KGHSH and CDR2 is LQKENI. The V gene lost 2 bases and the J gene lost 2 bases, with 12 bases spanning the gap. CDR3 bases: TGTGCCAGCTCACCATTTAGTCAGGGACAAGAGACCCAGTACTTC. It codes for CASSPFSQGQETQYF.

This chain joins TRBV2 and TRBJ2-1; 8 bases match TRBD1. The CDR3 consists of 15 residues. V dropped 6 bases and J dropped 6; count of bases not matched to a gene: 10. CDR1 is SNHLY, CDR2 FYNNEI, per germline. CDR3 nucleotides: TGTGCCAGCAGCCGAAGGGCAGGGGGCGTCAATGAGCAGTTCTTC. Amino acids: CASSRRAGGVNEQFF.

The chain combines TRBV2 with TRBJ2-2; 7 bases line up with TRBD1. Germline CDR1 reads SNHLY; CDR2 reads FYNNEI. The ends lost 6 bases at V and 2 bases at J; junction bases unmatched: 3. CDR3 length equals 14 residues. CDR3 DNA: TGTGCCAGCAGAGACAGGGTAAACACCGGGGAGCTGTTTTTT. This codes for CASRDRVNTGELFF. Based on the CDR3 plus reference TRBV2 and TRBJ2-2, the full variable domain is EPEVTQTPSHQVTQMGQEVILRCVPISNHLYFYWYRQILGQKVEFLVSFYNNEISEKSEIFDDQFSVERPDGSNFTLKIRSTKLEDSAMYFCASRDRVNTGELFFGEGSRLTVL.

This clone was seen once. The chain carries TRBV2 and TRBJ2-2; possibly TRBD1 for D (6 bases). Trimming took 8 bases from V and 1 from J, leaving 8 bases between them. CDR3 size: 13 residues. The germline V gene has CDR1 SNHLY and CDR2 FYNNEI. The CDR3 coding sequence is TGTGCCAGCGTACAGGGGAACACCGGGGAGCTGTTTTTT. The encoded protein is CASVQGNTGELFF.

The chain joins TRBV7-8 to TRBJ1-1; D unresolved. In germline, CDR1 is SGHVS, CDR2 FQNEAQ. V was shortened by 5 bases and J by 1 base, with 8 bases between the two germline ends. The CDR3 covers 13 residues. The DNA of the CDR3 is TGTGCCAGCAGCGGCCGGAGGAACACTGAAGCTTTCTTT. This encodes CASSGRRNTEAFF.

The chain combines TRBV2 with TRBJ2-7; D is possibly TRBD2 (7 bases). Germline CDR1 is SNHLY and CDR2 is FYNNEI. The V end was cut by 1 base, the J end by 7 bases, with 17 bases between. This CDR3 contains 15 residues. CDR3 sequence (DNA): TGTGCCAGCAGTGAAGTCGGGGGGCCAGCTTTAGAGCAGTACTTC. It yields the protein CASSEVGGPALEQYF.

The chain recombines TRBV5-1 with TRBJ2-7; the match to TRBD1 covers 7 bases. The CDR3 extends over 17 amino acids. V trimming: 4 bases; J trimming: 2 bases; junction bases outside the gene matches: 15. Germline CDR1 and CDR2: SGHRS and YFSETQ. The CDR3 nucleotides read TGCGCCAGCAGCCTGCAACCCACGACAGGGCGCACCTACGAGCAGTACTTC. Translating it yields CASSLQPTTGRTYEQYF.

The J gene is TRBJ2-7, the V gene TRBV5-1; 15 bases fit TRBD2. The V gene's germline CDR1 is SGHRS and CDR2 YFSETQ. CDR3 size: 16 residues. The V and J ends lost 4 bases and 6 bases, in that order; junction bases with no gene match: 8. CDR3 sequence: CASSRTSGGAVVEQYF. The CDR3 DNA follows: TGCGCCAGCAGCAGGACTAGCGGGGGGGCTGTAGTCGAGCAGTACTTC.

The V call is TRBV10-2, the J call TRBJ2-1, with 8 bases identical to TRBD1. CDR3 size: 12 residues. Germline V gene lookup returns CDR1 WSHSY and CDR2 SAAADI. Unmatched junction bases numbered 6, after V lost 7 bases and J lost 10 bases. DNA for the CDR3: TGCGCCAGCACGCAGGGGGCAAGGGAGCAGTTCTTC. Its protein is CASTQGAREQFF.

The chain couples TRBV5-1 to TRBJ1-3; possible D gene TRBD1, 5 bases. Trimming pared 4 bases from V and 0 bases from J, leaving 14 bases between. This CDR3 is built from 16 residues. From germline, CDR1 is SGHRS and CDR2 YFSETQ. The CDR3 spells CASSPGTESSGNTIYF. CDR3 in DNA: TGCGCCAGCAGCCCCGGGACGGAGAGCTCTGGAAACACCATATATTTT.

The chain couples TRBV7-9 to TRBJ2-7; D call uncertain. Trimming stripped 1 base from V and 2 bases from J, with 3 bases between. Looked up from germline, CDR1 is SEHNR and CDR2 is FQNEAQ (reference sequence). The CDR3 is 12 amino acids. The CDR3 spells CASSLVPYEQYF. The CDR3 DNA is TGTGCCAGCAGCTTAGTGCCCTACGAGCAGTACTTC. The whole variable domain, remainder taken from reference TRBV7-9 and TRBJ2-7, is DTGVSQNPRHKITKRGQNVTFRCDPISEHNRLYWYRQTLGQGPEFLTYFQNEAQLEKSRLLSDRFSAERPKGSFSTLEIQRTEQGDSAMYLCASSLVPYEQYFGPGTRLTVT.

This chain uses TRBV13 with TRBJ1-2, with a tentative D call TRBD1 (5 bases). V was pared by 5 bases and J by 7 bases, with 14 bases between. Germline V gene data show CDR1 as PRHDT and CDR2 as FYEKMQ (reference sequence). The CDR3 has 13 amino acids. The CDR3 reads CASSRDRMSGYTF. For the CDR3, the DNA is TGTGCCAGCAGCAGGGACCGTATGAGTGGCTACACCTTC.

J is TRBJ2-7 and V is TRBV27; D perhaps matches TRBD1 (5 bases). The germline V gene has CDR1 MNHEY and CDR2 SMNVEV (reference sequence). Deletions cut 4 bases from V and 2 bases from J, with 9 bases between. The CDR3 totals 13 residues. The CDR3 DNA follows: TGTGCCAGCAGTTCACTGACAGCCTACGAGCAGTACTTC. This translates into CASSSLTAYEQYF.

This rearrangement joins TRBV10-2 to TRBJ2-1, with 12 nucleotides matching TRBD2. V lost 5 bases, J lost 6 bases, and 11 bases stayed unmatched. The germline gives CDR1 WSHSY, CDR2 SAAADI. The CDR3 length is 17 residues. The CDR3 sequence: CASSPLAGGRRGNEQFF. The CDR3 DNA follows: TGCGCCAGCAGTCCACTAGCGGGGGGCCGCCGGGGCAATGAGCAGTTCTTC.

As regards this clone: At one end, the junction sequence differs from germline, possibly due to a read error. The chain carries TRBV5-1 and TRBJ2-5; 10 bases map to TRBD2. This CDR3 is 16 amino acids long. Germline V CDR1 and CDR2: SGHRS, YFSETQ. In DNA, the CDR3 is TGCGCCAGCACCTTGGGGATAGCGGGGGGTGAAGAGACCCAGTACTTC. Translation: CASTLGIAGGEETQYF. The variable domain in full, with the rest retrieved from reference TRBV5-1 and TRBJ2-5, is KAGVTQTPRYLIKTRGQQVTLSCSPISGHRSVSWYQQTPGQGLQFLFEYFSETQRNKGNFPGRFSGRQFSNSRSEMNVSTLELGDSALYLCASTLGIAGGEETQYFGPGTRLLVL.

The chain has TRBV30 and TRBJ1-6; tentatively, D is TRBD1 (5 bases). V was shortened by 5 bases and J by 7 bases, with 15 bases between the two germline ends. From germline, CDR1 is GTSNPN and CDR2 SVGIG (reference sequence). The CDR3 totals 14 residues. The chain's CDR3 is CAWEREGWNSPLHF. The CDR3 nucleotides read TGTGCCTGGGAGAGGGAGGGGTGGAATTCACCCCTCCACTTT.

This clone was counted between two and nine times. The gene calls are TRBV28 and TRBJ2-5, with D tentatively TRBD2 (6 bases). V was cut by 3 bases and J by 1 base, with 9 bases left in between. Germline V gene data show CDR1 as MDHEN and CDR2 as SYDVKM. The CDR3 contains 14 residues. The CDR3 reads CASSFGTGQETQYF. DNA of the CDR3: TGTGCCAGCAGTTTTGGGACTGGCCAAGAGACCCAGTACTTC.

This clone is medium-sized (0.01 to 0.1%) by share. The chain recombines TRBV2 with TRBJ2-2, with D uncertain. The V gene lost 7 bases and the J gene lost 2 bases, with 11 bases spanning the gap. The CDR3 length is 14 residues. Looked up from germline, CDR1 is SNHLY and CDR2 is FYNNEI. The CDR3 protein is CASMGRTNTGELFF. CDR3 DNA sequence: TGTGCCAGCATGGGCAGAACTAACACCGGGGAGCTGTTTTTT.

This clone appeared a single time. The chain carries TRBV10-3 and TRBJ1-1; 7 nucleotides line up with TRBD1. Germline CDR1 is ENHRY and CDR2 is SYGVKD. The CDR3 totals 15 residues. V shed 5 bases, J shed 3 bases, and the junction held 9 bases outside the gene matches. The CDR3 sequence is CAISNPRQGDTEAFF. The CDR3 DNA is TGTGCCATCAGTAACCCGAGACAGGGAGACACTGAAGCTTTCTTT.